Reported below is one TCR beta chain. The antigen is not known. The CDR3 runs to 16 residues. The V gene end was trimmed by 6 bases and the J gene end by 7 bases; junction bases not matched to a gene: 13. Germline loops: CDR1 SNHLY, CDR2 FYNNEI. This sample was taken from a study of cytomegalovirus exposure and HLA in healthy donors. The PCR made use of 60 Vbeta and 13 Jbeta primers. Assay: immunoSEQ multiplex PCR; the TCRdb copy retains only in-frame clones and omits some. Among about 140,000 clones, over 80% were seen once, and the ten largest hold roughly 1.2%. Donors had nominal health at sampling but likely had unrecorded immune exposures. Whole-study findings and limits: Later analysis indicated greater clonal expansion among HLA-associated TCR beta chains than among equally common other chains. The investigators catalogued some 160 TCR beta chains as cytomegalovirus-associated. CMV serostatus alone was available as immune exposure information.

The sequence was collected from a female donor in good health and CMV-seronegative. The chain is built from TRBV2 and TRBJ1-4, with TRBD1 identical over 8 bases. Source material: PBMCs. In DNA, the CDR3 is TGTGCCAGCAGCCAAGGTTGGGGGGACAGGACTGAAAAACTGTTTTTT. This codes for CASSQGWGDRTEKLFF. Full variable domain (rest looked up from reference TRBV2 and TRBJ1-4): EPEVTQTPSHQVTQMGQEVILRCVPISNHLYFYWYRQILGQKVEFLVSFYNNEISEKSEIFDDQFSVERPDGSNFTLKIRSTKLEDSAMYFCASSQGWGDRTEKLFFGSGTQLSVL.